Listed here are 30 T cell receptor beta chains from one sample, sequenced in a study of blood T cell repertoires in COVID-19. Profiled with immunoSEQ multiplex PCR; TCRdb holds only in-frame clones, not every one. Among roughly 260,000 clones listed, approximately 80% were seen once. Source material: peripheral blood. All receptors derive from a woman between 40 and 50 years old with active or convalescent COVID-19.

This rearrangement joins TRBV28 to TRBJ2-5, with TRBD1 matching over 8 bases. V trimming: 6 bases; J trimming: 0 bases; junction bases outside the gene matches: 6. The V gene's germline CDR1 is MDHEN and CDR2 SYDVKM. The CDR3 extends over 15 amino acids. The CDR3 nucleotides are TGTGCCAGCAGATGGGACAGGACGTACCAAGAGACCCAGTACTTC. Its protein is CASRWDRTYQETQYF.

J is TRBJ1-2 and V is TRBV29-1; D gene unclear. In germline, CDR1 is SQVTM, CDR2 ANQGSEA. Trimming shortened V by 6 bases and J by 3 bases, and 8 bases separated the two germline ends. The CDR3 contains 11 residues. The CDR3 spells CSVARHYGYTF. CDR3 nucleotides: TGCAGCGTGGCCAGGCACTATGGCTACACCTTC.

This chain connects TRBV29-1 to TRBJ1-2; D not certain. Trimming took 7 bases from V and 6 from J, leaving 15 bases between them. In germline, CDR1 is SQVTM, CDR2 ANQGSEA. CDR3 length: 12 residues. The CDR3 region is CSGGIVVDGYTF. CDR3 nucleotides: TGCAGCGGAGGAATTGTTGTGGATGGCTACACCTTC.

This chain links TRBV25-1 with TRBJ1-2; TRBD1 agrees at 8 bases. The CDR3 spans 11 residues. Per the germline V gene, CDR1 is MGHDK and CDR2 is SYGVNS. V dropped 10 bases and J dropped 5; count of bases not matched to a gene: 3. The DNA for the CDR3 is TGTGCCACTGGACAGGGTTATGGCTACACCTTC. Residues: CATGQGYGYTF.

The rearrangement uses TRBV30 and TRBJ1-2; TRBD1 matches at 8 bases. The junction had 3 bases not matched to a gene; V was cut back by 6 bases and J by 6 bases. Germline-derived CDR1 and CDR2 are GTSNPN and SVGIG (reference sequence). The CDR3 loop spans 11 amino acids. The CDR3 loop reads CACLTGDGYTF. CDR3 DNA: TGTGCCTGTTTGACAGGGGATGGCTACACCTTC.

The V call is TRBV3-1 (or the pseudogene TRBV3-2), the J call TRBJ2-2; a weak D match, TRBD1 (5 bases). The CDR3 totals 16 residues. In germline, CDR1 is LGHDT, CDR2 YNNKEL (reference sequence). V was cut by 2 bases and J by 0 bases, with 10 bases left in between. The CDR3 DNA is TGTGCCAGCAGCCAACACACAGGATCGAACACCGGGGAGCTGTTTTTT. Translation: CASSQHTGSNTGELFF.

The chain joins TRBV3-1 (or the pseudogene TRBV3-2) to TRBJ1-1, with D uncertain. CDR1 is LGHDT, CDR2 YNNKEL, per germline (reference sequence). CDR3 size: 12 residues. Between the trimmed V and J ends, which lost 2 bases and 10 bases, there was a span of 11 bases. The chain's CDR3 is CASSQLGGRAFF. The CDR3 DNA is TGTGCCAGCAGCCAATTGGGAGGGCGAGCTTTCTTT.

The V gene is TRBV5-6, the J gene TRBJ2-2, with TRBD1 identical over 8 bases. Trimming cost V 4 bases and J 3 bases; bases outside gene matches: 5. Germline CDR1 SGHDT, CDR2 YYEEEE. The CDR3 is made up of 15 amino acids. CDR3 amino acids: CASSPGTGYTGELFF. The CDR3 nucleotides are TGTGCCAGCAGCCCCGGGACAGGCTACACCGGGGAGCTGTTTTTT.

V gene TRBV28 combines with J gene TRBJ1-4; D uncertain. The CDR3 is made up of 13 amino acids. Germline V gene sequence: CDR1 MDHEN, CDR2 SYDVKM. Trimming took off 3 bases at V and 8 bases at J, with 10 bases between the two ends. Here the CDR3 reads CASSFSGNEKLFF. The CDR3 DNA is TGTGCCAGCAGTTTTTCGGGGAACGAAAAACTGTTTTTT.

This chain links TRBV2 with TRBJ2-4; a weak D match, TRBD2 (6 bases). Germline V lookup: CDR1 SNHLY, CDR2 FYNNEI. The germline V and J ends were trimmed by 6 bases and 13 bases, with 13 bases remaining between them. This CDR3 has 11 amino acids. The CDR3 DNA reads TGTGCCAGCAGGACGGACTATGGACAGTACTTC. It specifies CASRTDYGQYF.

The J gene is TRBJ1-4, the V gene TRBV11-2, with a weak D call TRBD1 (5 bases). Trimming cost V 5 bases and J 1 base, with 11 bases left between them. The CDR3 has 15 amino acids. CDR1 is SGHAT, CDR2 FQNNGV, per germline. In DNA, the CDR3 is TGTGCCAGCAGCCCTGGGGCAGGAACTAATGAAAAACTGTTTTTT. Translation: CASSPGAGTNEKLFF.

The chain carries TRBV27 and TRBJ2-1; 9 nucleotides match TRBD2. This CDR3 has 15 amino acids. V gave up 0 bases and J gave up 14 bases; unmatched junction bases: 11. Germline V lookup: CDR1 MNHEY, CDR2 SMNVEV (reference sequence). CDR3 region: CASSLSTLAGREEFF. For the CDR3, the DNA is TGTGCCAGCAGTTTATCAACTCTAGCGGGGAGAGAGGAGTTCTTC.

The chain links TRBV7-9 to TRBJ2-3, with 8 bases aligning to TRBD2. V shed 7 bases and J 2 bases; nucleotides not matched to a gene: 14. Per germline, CDR1 SEHNR and CDR2 FQNEAQ (reference sequence). The CDR3 covers 17 residues. The CDR3 sequence: CASTSQRGGEFTDTQYF. For the CDR3, the DNA is TGTGCCAGCACCTCACAACGGGGGGGTGAGTTCACAGATACGCAGTATTTT.

In this sample, this clone turned up a few times. The gene calls are TRBV24-1 and TRBJ1-2; D is undetermined. The CDR3 sequence is 12 residues long. CDR1 is KGHDR and CDR2 is SFDVKD in the germline V gene. The V gene lost 8 bases and the J gene lost 5 bases, with 11 bases spanning the gap. CDR3 bases: TGTGCCACCAAACTATCAAGGTATGGCTACACCTTC. This encodes CATKLSRYGYTF.

The gene calls are TRBV5-3 and TRBJ2-7; 9 nucleotides line up with TRBD1. TRBV5-3 is marked as an open reading frame, function uncertain. The junction had 14 bases not matched to a gene; V was cut back by 4 bases and J by 6 bases. The CDR3 covers 16 residues. CDR3 nucleotide sequence: TGTGCCAGAAGCCGCCCACCGGGACAGGGATTGGGCGAGCAGTACTTC. Encoded protein: CARSRPPGQGLGEQYF.

CDR3 sequence reads: CASSQVGSSFGYGYTF. For the CDR3, the DNA is TGTGCCAGCAGCCAAGTCGGGTCCTCATTCGGCTATGGCTACACCTTC. The V call is TRBV3-1 (or the pseudogene TRBV3-2), the J call TRBJ1-2; D is unclear. The V end lost 1 base, the J end lost 4 bases, and 16 bases lay between the germline ends. This CDR3 has 16 residues. Per the germline V gene, CDR1 is LGHDT and CDR2 is YNNKEL (reference sequence).

In its sample, this clone was seen a few times. The chain carries TRBV29-1 and TRBJ2-6; perhaps TRBD1 as D (6 bases). Trimming took 0 bases from V and 2 from J, leaving 11 bases between them. The germline CDR1 and CDR2 sequences are SQVTM and ANQGSEA. The CDR3 has 16 residues. The DNA for the CDR3 is TGCAGCGTTGAAGATCATAACAGGGCTGGGGCCAACGTCCTGACTTTC. This codes for CSVEDHNRAGANVLTF.

This clone is labeled as medium-sized (0.01 to 0.1%). The V gene is TRBV11-2, the J gene TRBJ1-2, with D perhaps TRBD1 (6 bases). The CDR3 loop spans 14 amino acids. CDR1 and CDR2 (germline): SGHAT, FQNNGV. Trimming stripped 0 bases from V and 8 bases from J, with 13 bases between. The CDR3: CASSLDPAGVGYTF. The CDR3, as DNA: TGTGCCAGCAGCTTAGATCCGGCAGGGGTAGGCTACACCTTC.

This clone was seen only once. The DNA for the CDR3 is TGTGCCAGCAGGGGCTCAGGGGGCGAAGGCTACACCTTC. It encodes CASRGSGGEGYTF. The chain uses TRBV3-1 (or the pseudogene TRBV3-2) and TRBJ1-2; 8 positions agree with TRBD1. The J segment lost 8 bases and the V segment lost 6 bases, leaving 8 bases of the junction unmatched. Per germline, CDR1 LGHDT and CDR2 YNNKEL (reference sequence). The length of the CDR3 is 13 residues.

There are a few counts of this clone. The sample contains more than one DNA sequence encoding this CDR3. The CDR3 nucleotides are TGTGCCAGCAGCTTAGAGGGACATAGCAATCAGCCCCAGCATTTT. This codes for CASSLEGHSNQPQHF. The chain has TRBV7-2 and TRBJ1-5; maybe TRBD1 (6 bases). There are 15 residues in the CDR3. Germline loops: CDR1 SGHTA, CDR2 FQGNSA. V was trimmed by 1 base and J by 0 bases, leaving 7 bases between them.

V is TRBV9 and J is TRBJ1-1; D is uncertain. The CDR3 totals 14 residues. Germline CDR1 reads SGDLS; CDR2 reads YYNGEE. Trimming took 0 bases from V and 2 from J, leaving 8 bases between them. The CDR3 DNA sequence: TGTGCCAGCAGCGTAGGAGGAGAAAACACTGAAGCTTTCTTT. This sequence encodes CASSVGGENTEAFF.

V is TRBV24-1 and J is TRBJ2-3; 8 nucleotides align to TRBD1. V dropped 3 bases and J dropped 1; count of bases not matched to a gene: 2. The germline V gene has CDR1 KGHDR and CDR2 SFDVKD. The CDR3 runs 15 residues. The CDR3 loop reads CATSDPTGGTDTQYF. In DNA, the CDR3 is TGTGCCACCAGTGATCCGACAGGGGGCACAGATACGCAGTATTTT.

The chain couples TRBV30 to TRBJ1-5, with a possible D match to TRBD1 (5 bases). Trimming removed 2 bases from V and 2 bases from J, with 10 bases in between. CDR1 and CDR2 from the germline V gene are GTSNPN and SVGIG (reference sequence). The CDR3 has 14 amino acids. The CDR3 loop is CAWSHGGGNQPQHF. The CDR3 nucleotides are TGTGCCTGGAGTCATGGAGGGGGCAATCAGCCCCAGCATTTT.

The V gene is TRBV9, the J gene TRBJ1-2; tentative D call: TRBD1 (6 bases). CDR1 SGDLS and CDR2 YYNGEE come from the germline V gene. V shed 4 bases and J shed 1 base, with 17 bases lying between them. CDR3 length equals 16 residues. In DNA form, the CDR3 reads TGTGCCAGCAGCCCCCCGACAGGCACCCGTAACTATGGCTACACCTTC. Its protein product is CASSPPTGTRNYGYTF. Full variable domain (remainder filled in from reference TRBV9 and TRBJ1-2): DSGVTQTPKHLITATGQRVTLRCSPRSGDLSVYWYQQSLDQGLQFLIQYYNGEERAKGNILERFSAQQFPDLHSELNLSSLELGDSALYFCASSPPTGTRNYGYTFGSGTRLTVV.

The genes are TRBV5-5 and TRBJ1-1; D gene ambiguous. The V and J ends lost 1 base and 3 bases respectively, with 10 bases between them. CDR1 SGHKS and CDR2 YYEKEE come from the germline V gene (reference sequence). The CDR3 covers 14 residues. The CDR3 sequence is CASSLNYADTEAFF. The CDR3 DNA follows: TGTGCCAGCAGCTTGAACTACGCGGACACTGAAGCTTTCTTT.

The V gene is TRBV2, the J gene TRBJ2-1; D is possibly TRBD1 (6 bases). V gave up 6 bases and J gave up 2 bases, with 14 bases separating them. CDR3 length equals 15 residues. Germline assignment: CDR1 SNHLY and CDR2 FYNNEI. The CDR3 DNA is TGTGCCAGCAGGAGGGGGAACGGCCCCTACAATGAGCAGTTCTTC. This gives the protein CASRRGNGPYNEQFF. Combining the CDR3 with reference TRBV2 and TRBJ2-1 gives the whole variable domain EPEVTQTPSHQVTQMGQEVILRCVPISNHLYFYWYRQILGQKVEFLVSFYNNEISEKSEIFDDQFSVERPDGSNFTLKIRSTKLEDSAMYFCASRRGNGPYNEQFFGPGTRLTVL.

Only a few counts were recorded for this clone. The V and J genes are TRBV9 and TRBJ1-4; 7 bases fit TRBD1. Germline lookup yields CDR1 SGDLS and CDR2 YYNGEE. The V gene end was trimmed by 0 bases and the J gene end by 4 bases; junction bases not matched to a gene: 12. The CDR3 contains 18 residues. The CDR3 region is CASSVEDTGEEDNEKLFF. The CDR3 region has the DNA TGTGCCAGCAGCGTAGAGGACACAGGGGAAGAGGATAATGAAAAACTGTTTTTT.

J is TRBJ1-4 and V is TRBV19, with D hard to call. The CDR3 is made up of 15 amino acids. Germline V CDR1 and CDR2: LNHDA, SQIVND (reference sequence). V dropped 5 bases and J dropped 4 bases, with 14 bases sitting between them. This chain's CDR3 is CASSGPRARNEKLFF. In DNA form, the CDR3 reads TGTGCCAGTAGTGGGCCGAGGGCCCGTAATGAAAAACTGTTTTTT.

This rearrangement joins TRBV5-5 to TRBJ2-7, with 8 bases aligning to TRBD1. V lost 6 bases and J lost 1; bases outside the gene matches: 15. CDR3 size: 17 residues. CDR1 is SGHKS and CDR2 is YYEKEE in the germline V gene (reference sequence). The CDR3 nucleotides are TGTGCCAGCATCCACCGTTTTGAGGACAGGGAGTCCTACGAGCAGTACTTC. This encodes CASIHRFEDRESYEQYF.

V usage is TRBV9 and J usage is TRBJ2-5; 12 nucleotides match TRBD2. The CDR3 consists of 15 residues. Germline CDR1 and CDR2: SGDLS and YYNGEE. V trimming: 4 bases; J trimming: 2 bases; junction bases outside the gene matches: 3. For the CDR3, the DNA is TGTGCCAGCAGCATCGGACTAGCGGGACAAGAGACCCAGTACTTC. The encoded protein is CASSIGLAGQETQYF.